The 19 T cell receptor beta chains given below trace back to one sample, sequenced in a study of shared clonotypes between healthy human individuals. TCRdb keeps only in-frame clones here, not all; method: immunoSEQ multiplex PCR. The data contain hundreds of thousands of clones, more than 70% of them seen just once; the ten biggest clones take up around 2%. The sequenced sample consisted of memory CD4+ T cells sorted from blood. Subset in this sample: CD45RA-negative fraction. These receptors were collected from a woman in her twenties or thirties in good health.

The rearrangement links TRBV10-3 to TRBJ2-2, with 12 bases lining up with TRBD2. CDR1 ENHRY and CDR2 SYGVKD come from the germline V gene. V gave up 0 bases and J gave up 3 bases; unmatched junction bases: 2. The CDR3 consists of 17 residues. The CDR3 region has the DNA TGTGCCATCAGTGAGTCGACTAGCGGGAGTTACACCGGGGAGCTGTTTTTT. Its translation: CAISESTSGSYTGELFF.

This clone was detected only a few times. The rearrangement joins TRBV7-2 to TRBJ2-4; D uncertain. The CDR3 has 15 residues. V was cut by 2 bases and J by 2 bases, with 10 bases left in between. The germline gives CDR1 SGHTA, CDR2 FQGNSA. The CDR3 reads CASSLPGSTKNIQYF. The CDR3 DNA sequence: TGTGCCAGCAGCTTACCCGGCAGCACCAAAAACATTCAGTACTTC.

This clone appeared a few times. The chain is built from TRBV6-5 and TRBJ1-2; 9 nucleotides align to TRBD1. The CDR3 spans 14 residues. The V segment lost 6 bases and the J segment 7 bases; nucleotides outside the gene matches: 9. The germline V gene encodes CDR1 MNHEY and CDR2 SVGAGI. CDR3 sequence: CASRDTGGAGGYTF. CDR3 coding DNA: TGTGCCAGCAGGGATACAGGGGGCGCGGGTGGCTACACCTTC.

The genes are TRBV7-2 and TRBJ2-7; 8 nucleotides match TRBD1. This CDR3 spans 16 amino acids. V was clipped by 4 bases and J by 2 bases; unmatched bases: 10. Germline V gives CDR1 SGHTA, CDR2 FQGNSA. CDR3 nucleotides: TGTGCCAGCAGCTCCAGATGGACAGGGCGGCCCTACGAGCAGTACTTC. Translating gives CASSSRWTGRPYEQYF.

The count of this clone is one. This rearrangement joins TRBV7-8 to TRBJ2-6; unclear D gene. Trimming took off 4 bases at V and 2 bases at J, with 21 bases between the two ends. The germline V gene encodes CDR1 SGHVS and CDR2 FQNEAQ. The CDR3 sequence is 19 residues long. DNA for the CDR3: TGTGCCAGCAGCTCGCGACCCGGGCCAGGTTGGGCTGGGGCCAACGTCCTGACTTTC. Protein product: CASSSRPGPGWAGANVLTF. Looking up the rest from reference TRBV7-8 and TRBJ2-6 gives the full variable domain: GAGVSQSPRYKVAKRGQDVALRCDPISGHVSLFWYQQALGQGPEFLTYFQNEAQLDKSGLPSDRFFAERPEGSVSTLKIQRTQQEDSAVYLCASSSRPGPGWAGANVLTFGAGSRLTVL.

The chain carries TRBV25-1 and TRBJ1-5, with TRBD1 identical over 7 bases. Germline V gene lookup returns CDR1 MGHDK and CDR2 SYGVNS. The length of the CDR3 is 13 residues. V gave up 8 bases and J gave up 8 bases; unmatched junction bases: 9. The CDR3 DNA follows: TGTGCCAGCGGGGGGACAGCCTCTGAGCCCCAGCATTTT. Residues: CASGGTASEPQHF.

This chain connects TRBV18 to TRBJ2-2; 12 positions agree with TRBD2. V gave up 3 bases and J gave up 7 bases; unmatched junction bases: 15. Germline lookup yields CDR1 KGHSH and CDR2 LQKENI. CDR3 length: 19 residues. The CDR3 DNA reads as TGTGCCAGCTCACCCGAGACTAGCGGGAGCTACGGGGGAAACGGGGAGCTGTTTTTT. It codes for CASSPETSGSYGGNGELFF. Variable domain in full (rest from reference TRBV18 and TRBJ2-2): NAGVMQNPRHLVRRRGQEARLRCSPMKGHSHVYWYRQLPEEGLKFMVYLQKENIIDESGMPKERFSAEFPKEGPSILRIQQVVRGDSAAYFCASSPETSGSYGGNGELFFGEGSRLTVL.

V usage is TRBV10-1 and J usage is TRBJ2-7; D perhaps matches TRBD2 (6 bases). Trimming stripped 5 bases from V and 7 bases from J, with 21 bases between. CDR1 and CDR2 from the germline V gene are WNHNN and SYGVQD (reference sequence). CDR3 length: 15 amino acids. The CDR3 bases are TGCGCCAGCAGTTTCGGGCGGGACCTTATCGAGGAGCAGTACTTC. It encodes CASSFGRDLIEEQYF.

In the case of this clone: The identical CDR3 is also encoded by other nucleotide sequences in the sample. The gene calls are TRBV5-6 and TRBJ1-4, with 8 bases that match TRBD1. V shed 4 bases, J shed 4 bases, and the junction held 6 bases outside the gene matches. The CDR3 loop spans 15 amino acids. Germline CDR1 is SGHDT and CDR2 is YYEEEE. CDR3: CASSRRTGSNEKLFF. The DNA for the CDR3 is TGTGCCAGCAGCCGGAGGACAGGGAGTAATGAAAAACTGTTTTTT.

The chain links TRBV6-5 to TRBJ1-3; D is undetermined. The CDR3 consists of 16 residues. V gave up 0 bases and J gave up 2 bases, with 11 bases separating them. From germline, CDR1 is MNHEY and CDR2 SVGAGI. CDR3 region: CASSYSSPGPGNTIYF. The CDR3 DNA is TGTGCCAGCAGTTACTCGTCCCCCGGCCCTGGAAACACCATATATTTT.

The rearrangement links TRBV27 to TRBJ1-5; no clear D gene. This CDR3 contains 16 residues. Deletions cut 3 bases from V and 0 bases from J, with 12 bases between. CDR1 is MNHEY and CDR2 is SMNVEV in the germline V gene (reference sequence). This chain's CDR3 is CASSFSWENSNQPQHF. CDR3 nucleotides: TGTGCCAGCAGTTTTTCGTGGGAAAATAGCAATCAGCCCCAGCATTTT.

CDR3 in amino acids: CASRVLAGGTYEQYF. CDR3 nucleotides: TGCGCCAGCAGAGTTCTAGCGGGAGGAACCTACGAGCAGTACTTC. The genes are TRBV5-1 and TRBJ2-7; 11 nucleotides match TRBD2. Germline V gene sequence: CDR1 SGHRS, CDR2 YFSETQ. V gave up 5 bases and J gave up 2 bases; unmatched junction bases: 6. The CDR3 has 15 amino acids. Looking up the rest from reference TRBV5-1 and TRBJ2-7 gives the full variable domain: KAGVTQTPRYLIKTRGQQVTLSCSPISGHRSVSWYQQTPGQGLQFLFEYFSETQRNKGNFPGRFSGRQFSNSRSEMNVSTLELGDSALYLCASRVLAGGTYEQYFGPGTRLTVT.

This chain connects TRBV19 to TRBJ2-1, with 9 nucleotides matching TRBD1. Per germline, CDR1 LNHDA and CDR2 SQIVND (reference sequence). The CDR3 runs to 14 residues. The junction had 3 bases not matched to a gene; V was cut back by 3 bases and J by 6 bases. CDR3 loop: CASSIGQGPNEQFF. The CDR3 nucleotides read TGTGCCAGTAGTATCGGACAGGGGCCCAATGAGCAGTTCTTC. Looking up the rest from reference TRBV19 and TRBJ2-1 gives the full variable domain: DGGITQSPKYLFRKEGQNVTLSCEQNLNHDAMYWYRQDPGQGLRLIYYSQIVNDFQKGDIAEGYSVSREKKESFPLTVTSAQKNPTAFYLCASSIGQGPNEQFFGPGTRLTVL.

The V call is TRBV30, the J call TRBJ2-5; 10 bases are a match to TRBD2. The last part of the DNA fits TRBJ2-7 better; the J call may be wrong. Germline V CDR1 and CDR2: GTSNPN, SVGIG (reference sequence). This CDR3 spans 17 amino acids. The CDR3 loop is CAWSVRSQASGSYEQYF. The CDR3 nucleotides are TGTGCCTGGAGTGTACGGTCCCAGGCTAGCGGGAGTTACGAGCAGTACTTC.

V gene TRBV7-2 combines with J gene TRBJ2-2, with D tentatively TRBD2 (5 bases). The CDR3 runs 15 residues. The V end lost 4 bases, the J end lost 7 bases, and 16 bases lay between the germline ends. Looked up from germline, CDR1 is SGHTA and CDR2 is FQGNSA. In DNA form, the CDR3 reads TGTGCCAGCAGCTCCCGGGATGGTAGTATCGGGGAGCTGTTTTTT. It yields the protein CASSSRDGSIGELFF.

The CDR3 DNA follows: TGTGCCAGCAGCGCCGGGACAGGATATCAGCCCCAGCATTTT. Translation gives CASSAGTGYQPQHF. The V gene is TRBV11-2, the J gene TRBJ1-5, with TRBD1 matching 8 bases. V dropped 5 bases and J dropped 5; count of bases not matched to a gene: 5. The CDR3 has 14 residues. Per the germline V gene, CDR1 is SGHAT and CDR2 is FQNNGV. Full variable domain (rest looked up from reference TRBV11-2 and TRBJ1-5): EAGVAQSPRYKIIEKRQSVAFWCNPISGHATLYWYQQILGQGPKLLIQFQNNGVVDDSQLPKDRFSAERLKGVDSTLKIQPAKLEDSAVYLCASSAGTGYQPQHFGDGTRLSIL.

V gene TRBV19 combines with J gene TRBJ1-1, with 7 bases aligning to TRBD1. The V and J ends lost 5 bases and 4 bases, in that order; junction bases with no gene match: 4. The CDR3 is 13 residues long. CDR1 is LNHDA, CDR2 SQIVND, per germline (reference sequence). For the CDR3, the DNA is TGTGCCAGTAGTGCCTCAGGGGGCACTGAAGCTTTCTTT. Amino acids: CASSASGGTEAFF.

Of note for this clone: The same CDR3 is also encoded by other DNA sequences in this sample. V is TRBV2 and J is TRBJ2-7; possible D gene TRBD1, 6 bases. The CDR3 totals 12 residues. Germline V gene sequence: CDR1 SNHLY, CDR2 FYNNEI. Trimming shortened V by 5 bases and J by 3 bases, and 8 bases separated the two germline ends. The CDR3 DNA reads TGTGCCAGCAGTCGACAGGTCTACGAGCAGTACTTC. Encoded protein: CASSRQVYEQYF.

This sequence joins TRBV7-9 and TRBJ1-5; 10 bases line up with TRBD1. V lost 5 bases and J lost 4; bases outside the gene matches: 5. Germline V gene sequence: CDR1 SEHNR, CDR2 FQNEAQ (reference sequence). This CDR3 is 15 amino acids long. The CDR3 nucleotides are TGTGCCAGCAGCAGGACAGGGGGTGATAATCAGCCCCAGCATTTT. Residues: CASSRTGGDNQPQHF.